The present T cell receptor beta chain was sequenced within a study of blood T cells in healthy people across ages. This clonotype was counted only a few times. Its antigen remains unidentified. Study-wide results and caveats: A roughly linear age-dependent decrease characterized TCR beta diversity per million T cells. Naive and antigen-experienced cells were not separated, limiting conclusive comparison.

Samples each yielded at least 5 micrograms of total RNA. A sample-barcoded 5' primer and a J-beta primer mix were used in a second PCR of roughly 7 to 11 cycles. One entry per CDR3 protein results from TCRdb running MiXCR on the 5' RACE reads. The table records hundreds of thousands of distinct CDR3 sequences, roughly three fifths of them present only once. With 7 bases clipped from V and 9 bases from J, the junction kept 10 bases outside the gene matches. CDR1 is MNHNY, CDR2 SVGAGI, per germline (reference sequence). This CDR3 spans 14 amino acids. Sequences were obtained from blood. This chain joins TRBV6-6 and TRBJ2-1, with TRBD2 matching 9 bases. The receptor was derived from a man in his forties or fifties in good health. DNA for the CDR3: TGTGCCAGCATGAGTAGCGGGGGTGGGTGTGAGCAGTTCTTC. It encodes CASMSSGGGCEQFF.